This T cell receptor (beta chain) was identified during a study of tumor-infiltrating lymphocytes in primary liver carcinoma. The overall study: The five patients, who were men and women, ranged in age from 30 to 69 years. Study-wide points: Relative to blood, tumors carried a significantly larger fraction of the repertoire in their top 250 clones (p = 0.039). Less overlap was seen in tumor-adjacent and tumor-blood pairs than in tumor region pairs.

Both ends counted, the CDR3 spans 15 residues. Germline loops: CDR1 SGHAT, CDR2 FQDESV (reference sequence). Constant-region priming of approximately 0.55 ug total RNA yielded TCR beta cDNA. Three rounds of nested multiplex PCR with slightly modified ARM-PCR produced TCR beta libraries. Investigators reported that the first two PCR rounds, at roughly 11 cycles each, used TRBV1-TRBV30 forward primers with a C-beta reverse primer. TCRdb called the multiplex PCR reads again in MiXCR, with one record for every CDR3 protein. The profile shows fewer than 50,000 distinct CDR3 sequences, approximately 71% of them singletons. Points on this clonotype: What it binds is unknown. As the CDR3 is not closed by the conserved phenylalanine or tryptophan, this likely results from a read error. The DNA is omitted, as the CDR3 cannot be located on it reliably, and the CDR3 follows TCRdb's listing.

Taking about 17-33 mg of unsorted bulk tissue, the authors co-extracted RNA and DNA. This receptor was obtained from a woman between 25 and 40 years old with primary liver carcinoma and hepatitis B virus infection. The chain links TRBV11-1 to TRBJ2-1; TRBD2, the table's D call, was not compared with the DNA. Sequenced material: tumor-adjacent normal liver tissue. The CDR3: CASSWGGHLMGVQCL.